The 19 T cell receptor beta chains reported below all come from one sample, sequenced in a study of T-cell reconstitution after alpha-beta-depleted transplantation in children. Unique molecular identifiers featured in how the TCRbeta library was prepared. TCRdb analysed the PCR reads with MiXCR anew, one entry per CDR3 protein. The data hold some 400,000 distinct CDR3 sequences, with about a fifth observed a single time. The specimen comprised PBMCs from the stem cell graft donor, sampled from the stem cell graft. The receptors come from a human donor who donated a stem cell graft to a child with acute myeloid leukemia.

This sequence joins TRBV5-1 and TRBJ1-6; maybe TRBD1 (6 bases). The V end lost 4 bases, the J end lost 7 bases, and 15 bases lay between the germline ends. Germline V gene lookup returns CDR1 SGHRS and CDR2 YFSETQ. The CDR3 consists of 15 residues. CDR3 region: CASSMDSGGNSPLHF. CDR3 bases: TGCGCCAGCAGCATGGACAGCGGCGGCAATTCACCCCTCCACTTT.

This sequence joins TRBV29-1 and TRBJ2-7; D call uncertain. V shed 5 bases and J shed 3 bases, with 8 bases lying between them. The CDR3 covers 11 residues. Germline assignment: CDR1 SQVTM and CDR2 ANQGSEA. The chain's CDR3 is CSVQLDYEQYF. The CDR3 nucleotides read TGCAGCGTTCAGTTAGACTACGAGCAGTACTTC.

The chain combines TRBV6-5 with TRBJ2-1; the D gene is possibly TRBD2 (6 bases). This CDR3 comprises 12 residues. Trimming shortened V by 7 bases and J by 10 bases, and 14 bases separated the two germline ends. Germline CDR1 MNHEY, CDR2 SVGAGI. The CDR3 loop reads CASNRGSGEQFF. Written as DNA, the CDR3 is TGTGCCAGCAACCGGGGGTCAGGGGAGCAGTTCTTC.

This clonotype was seen repeatedly, ten times or more. The V gene is TRBV20-1, the J gene TRBJ2-1, with TRBD2 matching 9 bases. This CDR3 contains 15 residues. After removal of 4 bases from V and 7 bases from J, the junction contained 11 bases not matched to a gene. The V gene's germline CDR1 is DFQATT and CDR2 SNEGSKA (reference sequence). The CDR3 here is CSATEPLAGRNEQFF. The CDR3 DNA reads as TGCAGTGCTACGGAACCTCTAGCGGGAAGGAATGAGCAGTTCTTC.

This clonotype was found a few times. The J gene is TRBJ2-7, the V gene TRBV12-3 or TRBV12-4; D may be TRBD2 (6 bases). The V gene lost 5 bases and the J gene lost 3 bases, with 17 bases spanning the gap. The CDR3 has 15 residues. CDR3 bases: TGTGCCAGCAGTCCTCTAGCGATTCAAGGCTACGAGCAGTACTTC. Encoded protein: CASSPLAIQGYEQYF.

A few counts support this clonotype. The chain carries TRBV4-1 and TRBJ2-1; 15 positions match TRBD2. The CDR3 spans 16 residues. V was clipped by 0 bases and J by 10 bases; unmatched bases: 4. The germline CDR1 and CDR2 sequences are MGHRA and YSYEKL. The CDR3 region is CASSQDGTSGRTEQFF. CDR3 nucleotides: TGCGCCAGCAGCCAAGACGGGACTAGCGGGAGGACGGAGCAGTTCTTC.

V usage is TRBV20-1 and J usage is TRBJ2-7; maybe TRBD1 (6 bases). Germline CDR1 is DFQATT and CDR2 is SNEGSKA (reference sequence). V lost 2 bases and J 2 bases, leaving 13 bases between the germline ends. CDR3 length: 14 amino acids. CDR3 in DNA: TGCAGTGCTAGAAGTTCTACAGGGACCTACGAGCAGTACTTC. The encoded protein is CSARSSTGTYEQYF.

This clonotype was seen only a few times. CDR3 in amino acids: CASSLVNNEQFF. The CDR3 DNA reads as TGTGCCAGCAGCTTAGTAAACAATGAGCAGTTCTTC. The V call is TRBV7-6, the J call TRBJ2-1; D remains unclear. The germline V and J ends were trimmed by 1 base and 5 bases, with 3 bases remaining between them. This CDR3 has 12 residues. Germline CDR1 SGHVS, CDR2 FNYEAQ.

The chain is built from TRBV29-1 and TRBJ2-4; 9 bases fit TRBD1. Losses at the gene ends were 7 bases for V and 2 bases for J; bases not matched to a gene: 9. Germline lookup yields CDR1 SQVTM and CDR2 ANQGSEA. This CDR3 has 15 amino acids. CDR3 DNA sequence: TGCAGCGCCGAGGACAGGGGAGCGACCAAAAACATTCAGTACTTC. It encodes CSAEDRGATKNIQYF.

This clonotype was seen only a few times. The V gene is TRBV7-8, the J gene TRBJ2-1; D not resolved. V lost 3 bases and J 5 bases, leaving 8 bases between the germline ends. Looked up from germline, CDR1 is SGHVS and CDR2 is FQNEAQ. This CDR3 region has 13 residues. The CDR3, as DNA: TGTGCCAGCAGCTTCGGCATCGACAATGAGCAGTTCTTC. It yields the protein CASSFGIDNEQFF.

This rearrangement joins TRBV29-1 to TRBJ2-5; D is undetermined. The length of the CDR3 is 13 residues. V gave up 4 bases and J gave up 0 bases, with 9 bases separating them. Germline loops: CDR1 SQVTM, CDR2 ANQGSEA. The CDR3 sequence is CSVAGQNQETQYF. As DNA, the CDR3 is TGCAGCGTTGCCGGGCAGAACCAAGAGACCCAGTACTTC.

With regard to this clonotype: Compared with germline, one end of the junction differs, possibly owing to a read error. The chain has TRBV12-3 or TRBV12-4 and TRBJ2-6, with 7 nucleotides matching TRBD2. The CDR3 has 14 amino acids. The CDR3 region is CASTRTRVNNGLTF. The CDR3 DNA is TGTGCCAGCACCAGGACTAGAGTAAACAACGGCCTGACTTTC.

This clonotype occurred many times. The chain joins TRBV4-3 to TRBJ1-2; perhaps TRBD1 as D (6 bases). The CDR3 is 15 amino acids. V gave up 5 bases and J gave up 0 bases, with 13 bases separating them. CDR1 is LGHNA and CDR2 is YSLEER in the germline V gene. The CDR3 nucleotides are TGCGCCAGCAGCGCCCGAGGGACATCTAACTATGGCTACACCTTC. The encoded protein is CASSARGTSNYGYTF.

The chain uses TRBV7-2 and TRBJ2-1; a possible D gene is TRBD1 (5 bases). Germline V gene data show CDR1 as SGHTA and CDR2 as FQGNSA. V was trimmed by 5 bases and J by 0 bases, leaving 11 bases between them. CDR3 length: 15 residues. CDR3 protein: CASSEQVISYNEQFF. The CDR3 nucleotides read TGTGCCAGCAGCGAACAGGTGATCTCCTACAATGAGCAGTTCTTC.

The chain is built from TRBV18 and TRBJ2-6; TRBD2 might be the D (6 bases). The germline V and J ends were trimmed by 2 bases and 4 bases, with 15 bases remaining between them. Germline-derived CDR1 and CDR2 are KGHSH and LQKENI. CDR3 length equals 17 residues. The DNA for the CDR3 is TGTGCCAGCTCACCAATCGTTGGAGGGGAAGGGGCCAACGTCCTGACTTTC. Translated, it gives CASSPIVGGEGANVLTF.

The gene calls are TRBV5-1 and TRBJ2-2; TRBD1 matches at 7 bases. CDR1 is SGHRS and CDR2 is YFSETQ in the germline V gene. The CDR3 has 14 residues. Trimming cost V 7 bases and J 3 bases; bases outside gene matches: 6. DNA for the CDR3: TGCGCCAGCCGAGGGGGCCGAGACACCGGGGAGCTGTTTTTT. Translating it yields CASRGGRDTGELFF. Combining the CDR3 with reference TRBV5-1 and TRBJ2-2 gives the whole variable domain KAGVTQTPRYLIKTRGQQVTLSCSPISGHRSVSWYQQTPGQGLQFLFEYFSETQRNKGNFPGRFSGRQFSNSRSEMNVSTLELGDSALYLCASRGGRDTGELFFGEGSRLTVL.

This clonotype was seen a handful of times. This chain connects TRBV4-2 to TRBJ2-1; 9 nucleotides match TRBD2. CDR3 length: 19 amino acids. V lost 5 bases, J lost 0 bases, and 14 bases stayed unmatched. CDR1 and CDR2 (germline): LGHNA, YNFKEQ. CDR3 sequence reads: CASSNGLARPLSSYNEQFF. The CDR3 DNA is TGTGCCAGCAGCAACGGACTAGCGAGGCCCTTGAGCTCCTACAATGAGCAGTTCTTC.

V gene TRBV7-9 combines with J gene TRBJ1-4; D gene unclear. V shed 2 bases and J shed 0 bases, with 13 bases lying between them. CDR1 is SEHNR, CDR2 FQNEAQ, per germline (reference sequence). CDR3 size: 17 residues. The CDR3 is CASSLSVSSATNEKLFF. In DNA form, the CDR3 reads TGTGCCAGCAGCTTATCGGTTAGCAGCGCAACTAATGAAAAACTGTTTTTT.

The chain uses TRBV5-1 and TRBJ1-3; a possible D gene is TRBD1 (5 bases). The germline V gene encodes CDR1 SGHRS and CDR2 YFSETQ. The CDR3 totals 15 residues. V gave up 0 bases and J gave up 0 bases, with 7 bases separating them. CDR3 nucleotides: TGCGCCAGCAGCTTGGCCGGGACCTCTGGAAACACCATATATTTT. This gives the protein CASSLAGTSGNTIYF.